This T cell receptor beta chain is drawn from a study of T cell responses to AZD1222 COVID-19 vaccine (dated by TCRdb to the early 2020s). Study-wide context: A total of 233 trial participants underwent TCR sequencing, of whom 207 received two doses of AZD1222 and about 25 received two doses of the MenACWY control vaccine. Enrollment into the trials was organized by age into subgroups of 18-55, 56-69 and 70-plus years, and those subgroups contained approximately 150, 30 and 60 TCR-sequenced participants, respectively. Summary of the overall study and its limitations: The 56-69-year group was small, and its depth increase did not reach significance, likely because of low power. Reportedly, close to half of the unique spike-specific TCRs recognized epitopes lying outside the regions that are mutated in the B.1.351 and B.1.1.7 variants. Because no day 14 peak-response samples were available, repertoires were characterized only after the peak T cell response. Conclusions about previously exposed vaccinees are limited because only five or six AZD1222 recipients were SARS-CoV-2 seropositive at baseline. The vaccine-associated CD4 TCRs covered the entire spike protein, and the dominant responses fell in regions 160-218 and 743-854. After two AZD1222 doses, spike-specific TCR breadth and depth were significantly higher than at day 0 and than in MenACWY recipients. Participants were mostly white British and included more females than males, and it was suggested by the authors that clonal diversity may have been underestimated.

Turning to this clone: Which antigen it targets is not known. No clone much larger than this one lies a single base away; base qualities are absent.

According to the study, the label for this sample's time point signals: about 28 days (+/-7) after the second vaccine dose. AZD1222 recipients given second doses at about 4 weeks or at about 12 weeks were pooled, since spike-specific TCR depth and breadth were not found to differ between the two schedules. The vaccinee samples were drawn from two UK trials, COV001 and COV002, one of which was a single-blind randomized controlled phase 2/3 trial testing AZD1222 (ChAdOx1 nCoV-19) in healthy adults. For TCRbeta chain sequencing, PBMC samples from trial participants were taken at day 0 and at day 28 after the second dose. Germline trimming amounts to 4 bases on V and 8 bases on J, with 9 as the count of junction bases outside the gene matches. The CDR3 contains 16 residues, cysteine and phenylalanine counted. Only the CDR3 portion is preserved as DNA: 48 bases, with reading frame beginning at the first base. The germline V gene sets CDR1 to KGHDR and CDR2 to SFDVKD.

The CDR3 regions of human TCRbeta chains were analyzed by immunosequencing. The paper's data handling went like this. Repertoire TCRs were matched against a reference library of SARS-CoV-2-specific TCRs generated with the MIRA antigen-specificity platform. Breadth was defined as the fraction of unique TCRs that were SARS-CoV-2-associated. Depth was defined as the fraction of total T cells that were SARS-CoV-2-associated. Using the MIRA data, each spike-specific TCR was assigned both to the spike region to which the TCR was reactive and to a CD4 or CD8 class. Log10-transformed breadth and depth values were compared by one-way ANOVA with Sidak's multiple comparisons tests. TCRdb limited this immuneACCESS table to in-frame rearrangements with V and J called. A share of clones is missing; checked studies link under half to unresolved V genes, and the rest is unexplained. For V, J and clone size, that table is used; D and trimming come from the DNA. For this sample the table gives roughly 180,000 clones, of which approximately 91% were detected only once. Around 3.5% of the sample is in the top ten clones.

The chain uses TRBV24-1 and TRBJ2-2, with 10 junctional bases fitting TRBD1. The sequencing here drew on peripheral blood, taken 28 days after the second AZD1222 dose. This TCR was recovered from an adult who received the AZD1222 COVID-19 vaccine. CDR3 sequence: CATSDLRTGGVGELFF. The DNA sequence is given as TGTGCCACCAGTGACCTCCGGACAGGGGGAGTAGGGGAGCTGTTTTTT.